Detailed here is one T cell receptor (beta chain). Ineligible for inclusion were patients with other autoimmune diseases, uncontrolled infections, pregnancy or lactation. This entry belongs to a study of Graves' ophthalmopathy and Graves' hyperthyroidism. Study information: Prior to any treatment, peripheral blood was collected at the time of initial diagnosis.

Amplification of the TCR beta CDR3 regions used RNA transcripts (as template). RT-PCR in the first round used HTBI primers; a second-round multiplex PCR followed. TCRdb processed the multiplex PCR reads anew with MiXCR; each CDR3 protein has one entry. Among roughly 480,000 distinct CDR3 sequences listed, around 15% were seen once. Material: blood. The receptor comes from a woman aged 25 to 45 with Graves' ophthalmopathy.

The CDR3 is CASSLDPGRRNYGYTF. CDR3 DNA: TGTGCCAGCAGTTTAGATCCGGGACGGCGCAACTATGGCTACACCTTC. This chain uses TRBV12-3 or TRBV12-4 with TRBJ1-2, with D perhaps TRBD1 (5 bases). V was shortened by 1 base and J by 2 bases, with 14 bases between the two germline ends. This CDR3 is built from 16 residues.